One sample yielded the 3 T cell receptor beta chains listed below, sequenced in a study of T-cell reconstitution after alpha-beta-depleted transplantation in children. A TCRbeta library incorporating unique molecular identifiers was prepared. Each CDR3 protein gets one entry after TCRdb re-called the PCR reads with MiXCR. The sample records over 150,000 distinct CDR3 sequences, more than 9.5% being singletons. The sample in question was PBMCs, obtained before TCRalphabeta/CD19-depleted stem cell transplant. These receptor sequences come from a boy aged 2-15 years with acute myeloid leukemia, due to receive a stem cell transplant.

This clonotype was counted at least ten times. This chain links TRBV5-1 with TRBJ1-2; the D is unclear. Germline lookup yields CDR1 SGHRS and CDR2 YFSETQ. Trimming pared 0 bases from V and 4 bases from J, leaving 10 bases between. The CDR3 contains 14 residues. CDR3 sequence (DNA): TGCGCCAGCAGCTTGGCGACCGGCTCCTATGGCTACACCTTC. It is translated as CASSLATGSYGYTF. Filled out from reference TRBV5-1 and TRBJ1-2, the complete variable domain reads KAGVTQTPRYLIKTRGQQVTLSCSPISGHRSVSWYQQTPGQGLQFLFEYFSETQRNKGNFPGRFSGRQFSNSRSEMNVSTLELGDSALYLCASSLATGSYGYTFGSGTRLTVV.

There are many counts of this clonotype. This sequence joins TRBV20-1 and TRBJ1-2; TRBD1 matches 7 bases. CDR3 length: 15 residues. Unmatched junction bases numbered 14, after V lost 4 bases and J lost 6 bases. Germline-derived CDR1 and CDR2 are DFQATT and SNEGSKA (reference sequence). CDR3 protein: CSATGTEPLLNGYTF. CDR3 DNA sequence: TGCAGTGCTACCGGGACAGAGCCCCTTTTGAATGGCTACACCTTC.

This clonotype came up many times. This chain uses TRBV12-3 or TRBV12-4 with TRBJ2-2; D perhaps matches TRBD2 (6 bases). This CDR3 comprises 14 residues. V dropped 7 bases and J dropped 7 bases, with 16 bases sitting between them. CDR3 amino acids: CASIAGLRGGELFF. The CDR3 DNA reads TGTGCCAGCATTGCGGGGCTTAGGGGCGGGGAGCTGTTTTTT.